This T cell receptor (beta chain) stems from a study of blood T cell repertoires in COVID-19. Clones were read by immunoSEQ multiplex PCR, and TCRdb kept only the in-frame ones, dropping some. Of around 280,000 clones in the sample, under 90% are singletons; the top ten hold about 1.8%. Individuals aged about 18 to 89 years were recruited from 24 US areas. Participant-reported clinical history was the basis for cohort assignment. CDR1 is LNHDA, CDR2 SQIVND, per germline (reference sequence). CDR3 length equals 13 residues. V lost 7 bases to trimming and J lost 8 bases; unmatched junction nucleotides: 5.

The gene calls are TRBV19 and TRBJ1-3; 10 bases match TRBD1. The TCR was taken from a woman aged 40 to 49 who had recovered from COVID-19. Sequencing was done on a sample of PBMCs or T cells enriched from blood (not recorded which). This CDR3 is CASIGTGDDTIYF. CDR3 coding DNA: TGTGCCAGTATCGGGACAGGGGACGACACCATATATTTT.